This T cell receptor (beta chain) was observed in a study of shared T cell receptors in the human thymus. Produced via immunoSEQ multiplex PCR; TCRdb's table is partial and in-frame only. The data contain some 760,000 clones, 75% to 90% of them singletons. The J segment lost 8 bases and the V segment lost 2 bases, leaving 13 bases of the junction unmatched. This CDR3 is 16 amino acids long. Per the germline V gene, CDR1 is MNHEY and CDR2 is SVGAGI. These data were also filed under a second study, of human thymus T cells. That source notes: Corrective cardiac operations yielded the resected thymus tissue.

Sequencing was done on a sample of thymocytes. The receptor was derived from a girl in the first two years of life with a congenital heart defect. The gene calls are TRBV6-5 and TRBJ1-2; 8 positions match TRBD1. CDR3 DNA sequence: TGTGCCAGCAGTTACATCTCGACAGGGGATAGAAACGGCTACACCTTC. It is translated as CASSYISTGDRNGYTF.